The subject of this entry is one T cell receptor (beta chain). Both 60 Vbeta primers and 13 Jbeta primers went into the PCR. The method was immunoSEQ multiplex PCR; TCRdb's version includes in-frame clones alone and lacks a portion of them. In the table there are 250,000 to 350,000 clones, 80% of which are singletons. The data were obtained in a study of cytomegalovirus exposure and HLA in healthy donors. Study overall: Around 180 million T cells yielded 100 million or so unique TCR beta sequences, as an earlier analysis found.

The sequence was collected from a girl aged 2-10 years in good health and CMV-seronegative. Sequenced sample: PBMCs.

The CDR3 here is CASSDKTGSSYNSPLHF. As DNA, the CDR3 is TGTGCCAGCAGTGACAAGACGGGGAGCTCCTATAATTCACCCCTCCACTTT. This chain links TRBV6-1 with TRBJ1-6; D gene uncertain. The germline CDR1 and CDR2 sequences are MNHNS and SASEGT. There are 17 residues in the CDR3. Deletions cut 3 bases from V and 0 bases from J, with 12 bases between.